A single sample gave rise to the 26 T cell receptor beta chains below, sequenced in a study of blood T cell repertoires in COVID-19. Clones were sequenced by immunoSEQ multiplex PCR, and TCRdb holds only the in-frame ones, with some missing. This sample has 100,000 to 150,000 clones, with 70% to 90% found just once. Material for sequencing was peripheral blood. The receptors were gathered from a man between 65 and 79 years old with active COVID-19.

The CDR3 nucleotides read TGTGCCACAATACCCTCGGACAGGGGGCGAGCTGAAGCTTTCTTT. Protein sequence: CATIPSDRGRAEAFF. V is TRBV28 and J is TRBJ1-1, with 11 bases fitting TRBD1. V was pared by 10 bases and J by 6 bases, with 13 bases of the junction left unmatched. The CDR3 has 15 residues. From germline, CDR1 is MDHEN and CDR2 SYDVKM.

This rearrangement joins TRBV12-3 or TRBV12-4 to TRBJ2-3, with 10 bases identical to TRBD2. The CDR3 is 13 amino acids. V was pared by 10 bases and J by 4 bases, with 5 bases of the junction left unmatched. CDR3 in amino acids: CATLAGVSDTQYF. The CDR3 nucleotides are TGTGCCACCCTAGCGGGAGTATCAGATACGCAGTATTTT.

V gene TRBV18 combines with J gene TRBJ2-1; 11 bases fit TRBD2. This CDR3 has 15 amino acids. Per the germline V gene, CDR1 is KGHSH and CDR2 is LQKENI. The trim removed 0 bases at V and 8 bases at J, leaving 3 bases unmatched. CDR3 sequence reads: CASSPPSGRGDEQFF. The CDR3 region has the DNA TGTGCCAGCTCACCACCTAGCGGGAGGGGCGATGAGCAGTTCTTC.

The CDR3 sequence is CASSPSTHSGANVLTF. The CDR3 DNA sequence: TGTGCCAGCTCACCCTCGACACACTCTGGGGCCAACGTCCTGACTTTC. The chain uses TRBV18 and TRBJ2-6; unclear D gene. Germline loops: CDR1 KGHSH, CDR2 LQKENI. The V end lost 3 bases, the J end lost 0 bases, and 9 bases lay between the germline ends. The CDR3 totals 16 residues.

V and J are TRBV29-1 and TRBJ2-5; D remains unclear. The V end lost 4 bases, the J end lost 4 bases, and 10 bases lay between the germline ends. The CDR3 is 12 residues long. Germline V gene lookup returns CDR1 SQVTM and CDR2 ANQGSEA. The chain's CDR3 is CSVVGDGETQYF. CDR3 in DNA: TGCAGCGTTGTAGGAGATGGAGAGACCCAGTACTTC.

The chain is built from TRBV30 and TRBJ2-3; D unresolved. V was trimmed by 0 bases and J by 2 bases, leaving 9 bases between them. The CDR3 consists of 14 residues. In germline, CDR1 is GTSNPN, CDR2 SVGIG (reference sequence). In DNA form, the CDR3 reads TGTGCCTGGAGTGTAAACAGAAACACAGATACGCAGTATTTT. Amino acid sequence: CAWSVNRNTDTQYF.

This clone was counted once. The chain uses TRBV29-1 and TRBJ1-2; D call uncertain. This CDR3 region has 13 residues. The ends were cut back, 3 bases at V and 5 bases at J, with 13 bases in the middle. In germline, CDR1 is SQVTM, CDR2 ANQGSEA. CDR3 nucleotides: TGCAGCGTTGATAACAGATTAGAATATGGCTACACCTTC. Protein sequence: CSVDNRLEYGYTF.

V is TRBV5-1 and J is TRBJ2-7; 7 positions agree with TRBD1. Germline-derived CDR1 and CDR2 are SGHRS and YFSETQ. The CDR3 has 14 residues. With V trimmed by 0 bases and J by 2 bases, 2 bases remained unmatched. CDR3 in DNA: TGCGCCAGCAGCTTGGAGGGACAGACCTACGAGCAGTACTTC. Its protein product is CASSLEGQTYEQYF.

The chain links TRBV7-2 to TRBJ1-2, with TRBD1 identical over 11 bases. The CDR3 is made up of 17 amino acids. CDR1 is SGHTA, CDR2 FQGNSA, per germline. The junction had 17 bases not matched to a gene; V was cut back by 6 bases and J by 8 bases. The CDR3 is CASSYSTLGQGAYGYTF. Written as DNA, the CDR3 is TGTGCCAGCAGTTACTCCACACTAGGACAGGGGGCTTACGGCTACACCTTC.

V is TRBV19 and J is TRBJ2-4, with D unclear. V gave up 6 bases and J gave up 2 bases, with 11 bases separating them. This CDR3 has 14 residues. CDR1 and CDR2 (germline): LNHDA, SQIVND (reference sequence). In DNA, the CDR3 is TGTGCCAGTAGAACAGAAGGCCCCAAAAACATTCAGTACTTC. Translating gives CASRTEGPKNIQYF.

The gene calls are TRBV6-6 and TRBJ1-1; TRBD1 aligns across 8 bases. Germline lookup yields CDR1 MNHNY and CDR2 SVGAGI (reference sequence). V lost 3 bases, J lost 7 bases, and 7 bases stayed unmatched. This CDR3 has 14 amino acids. CDR3 loop: CASSYGQGANEAFF. For the CDR3, the DNA is TGTGCCAGCAGTTATGGGCAGGGGGCCAATGAAGCTTTCTTT.

The J gene is TRBJ1-2, the V gene TRBV29-1; 8 positions agree with TRBD1. The CDR3 covers 15 residues. Germline V gene lookup returns CDR1 SQVTM and CDR2 ANQGSEA. Trimming cost V 5 bases and J 8 bases; bases outside gene matches: 16. This chain's CDR3 is CSVPAKTDRGQGYTF. CDR3 DNA sequence: TGCAGCGTTCCCGCTAAAACTGACAGGGGTCAAGGCTACACCTTC.

This chain connects TRBV10-3 to TRBJ2-7; 7 bases line up with TRBD2. Germline CDR1 ENHRY, CDR2 SYGVKD. The CDR3 loop spans 15 amino acids. V lost 2 bases to trimming and J lost 1 base; unmatched junction nucleotides: 5. The CDR3 sequence is CAISERDYLSYEQYF. DNA for the CDR3: TGTGCCATCAGTGAGCGGGACTACCTATCCTACGAGCAGTACTTC.

The rearrangement uses TRBV10-3 and TRBJ1-1; no clear D. The germline gives CDR1 ENHRY, CDR2 SYGVKD. The length of the CDR3 is 13 residues. Between the trimmed V and J ends, which lost 4 bases and 1 base, there was a span of 7 bases. DNA for the CDR3: TGTGCCATCAGTGGAGGCAAGAACACTGAAGCTTTCTTT. Residues: CAISGGKNTEAFF.

The CDR3, as DNA: TGTGCCAGCTCACCTACAGGGCAAGAGACCCAGTACTTC. Its translation is CASSPTGQETQYF. The chain employs TRBV18 and TRBJ2-5; D possibly corresponds to TRBD1 (6 bases). This CDR3 has 13 amino acids. The germline gives CDR1 KGHSH, CDR2 LQKENI. Trimming left V 3 bases short and J 2 bases short, with 7 bases between.

The chain joins TRBV6-5 to TRBJ2-2; D may be TRBD2 (5 bases). The germline CDR1 and CDR2 sequences are MNHEY and SVGAGI. This CDR3 is 13 amino acids long. The V gene lost 4 bases and the J gene lost 6 bases, with 9 bases spanning the gap. The CDR3 loop is CASSSGGAGELFF. As DNA, the CDR3 is TGTGCCAGCAGTTCTGGAGGTGCCGGGGAGCTGTTTTTT.

The chain combines TRBV5-1 with TRBJ2-7; 11 bases match TRBD2. With 2 bases clipped from V and 4 bases from J, the junction kept 2 bases outside the gene matches. Germline V gives CDR1 SGHRS, CDR2 YFSETQ. This CDR3 spans 14 amino acids. CDR3 in amino acids: CASSFASGRYEQYF. The CDR3 nucleotides are TGCGCCAGCAGCTTCGCTAGCGGGAGGTACGAGCAGTACTTC.

V gene TRBV30 combines with J gene TRBJ2-7; 7 nucleotides line up with TRBD1. CDR3 length: 12 residues. Losses at the gene ends were 5 bases for V and 0 bases for J; bases not matched to a gene: 1. The germline CDR1 and CDR2 sequences are GTSNPN and SVGIG (reference sequence). The CDR3 sequence is CAWGDSSYEQYF. The DNA for the CDR3 is TGTGCCTGGGGGGACAGCTCCTACGAGCAGTACTTC.

The chain couples TRBV30 to TRBJ2-7, with D hard to call. CDR3 length: 15 residues. Germline CDR1 GTSNPN, CDR2 SVGIG (reference sequence). V dropped 0 bases and J dropped 2 bases, with 14 bases sitting between them. CDR3 nucleotide sequence: TGTGCCTGGAGTGTCAAGCTGGGTCTAGCCTACGAGCAGTACTTC. It encodes CAWSVKLGLAYEQYF.

The genes are TRBV29-1 and TRBJ2-1, with 10 bases matching TRBD2. The V and J ends lost 4 bases and 13 bases, in that order; junction bases with no gene match: 1. The CDR3 is 10 residues long. Looked up from germline, CDR1 is SQVTM and CDR2 is ANQGSEA. CDR3 in amino acids: CSVGTSGQFF. The DNA for the CDR3 is TGCAGCGTTGGGACTAGCGGACAGTTCTTC.

The count of this clone is one. This rearrangement joins TRBV27 to TRBJ2-7, with 9 bases that match TRBD1. V was clipped by 4 bases and J by 5 bases; unmatched bases: 9. CDR3 length: 15 residues. Germline V gives CDR1 MNHEY, CDR2 SMNVEV (reference sequence). CDR3 residues: CASSSPGTGFHEQYF. In DNA, the CDR3 is TGTGCCAGCAGTTCGCCCGGGACAGGGTTTCACGAGCAGTACTTC.

The gene calls are TRBV10-3 and TRBJ1-1, with 8 bases that match TRBD1. The V and J ends lost 10 bases and 1 base, in that order; junction bases with no gene match: 2. Looked up from germline, CDR1 is ENHRY and CDR2 is SYGVKD. CDR3 length equals 12 residues. Here the CDR3 reads CATDRGNTEAFF. CDR3 DNA sequence: TGTGCCACCGACAGGGGGAACACTGAAGCTTTCTTT.

The chain couples TRBV7-2 to TRBJ1-5; a possible D gene is TRBD1 (5 bases). Trimming shortened V by 6 bases and J by 0 bases, and 9 bases separated the two germline ends. The germline V gene encodes CDR1 SGHTA and CDR2 FQGNSA. The CDR3 has 14 residues. The CDR3 is CASSRDSSNQPQHF. CDR3 in DNA: TGTGCCAGCAGTCGCGACAGTAGCAATCAGCCCCAGCATTTT.

The rearrangement links TRBV28 to TRBJ1-1; D possibly corresponds to TRBD1 (6 bases). The CDR3 spans 13 residues. Germline V lookup: CDR1 MDHEN, CDR2 SYDVKM. V lost 6 bases and J lost 1, with 9 bases in between. In DNA form, the CDR3 reads TGTGCCAGCAGAGGGACATCGAACACTGAAGCTTTCTTT. It translates to CASRGTSNTEAFF.

The chain couples TRBV7-2 to TRBJ2-1; 15 bases are shared with TRBD2. The ends lost 1 base at V and 9 bases at J; junction bases unmatched: 4. Germline loops: CDR1 SGHTA, CDR2 FQGNSA. The CDR3 spans 16 residues. Written as DNA, the CDR3 is TGTGCCAGCAGCTTAGTTGGACTAGCGGGAGGGGCTGAGCAGTTCTTC. Encoded protein: CASSLVGLAGGAEQFF.

The CDR3 loop reads CASNPGLAGAYTDTQYF. The CDR3 DNA follows: TGTGCCAGCAACCCGGGACTAGCGGGAGCATACACAGATACGCAGTATTTT. The chain is built from TRBV5-4 and TRBJ2-3, with 14 bases aligning to TRBD2. The CDR3 contains 17 residues. Germline CDR1 reads SGHNT; CDR2 reads YYREEE (reference sequence). With 6 bases clipped from V and 2 bases from J, the junction kept 8 bases outside the gene matches.